What follows are 8 T cell receptor beta chains derived from one specimen sequenced in a study of human T cells and chemical hapten exposure. As to time point: patch test 3, about 24 weeks after DPC sensitization. Treatment in this sample: therapeutic diphenylcyclopropenone sensitization with weekly scalp DPC. TCRdb recomputed calls from the RACE reads with MiXCR, one row per CDR3 protein. This table holds 190,000 or so distinct CDR3 sequences, 24% found once. The source was whole blood, collected in connection with sensitization to the hapten diphenylcyclopropenone (DPC). These receptor sequences come from a woman in her 40s with alopecia areata. Some clones in this sample may be carry-over from other donors' samples.

This rearrangement joins TRBV7-2 to TRBJ2-7; TRBD2 matches at 9 bases. This CDR3 contains 16 residues. Germline V lookup: CDR1 SGHTA, CDR2 FQGNSA. With V trimmed by 5 bases and J by 9 bases, 17 bases remained unmatched. This CDR3 is CASSQSEAGGPVLQYF. CDR3 nucleotides: TGTGCCAGCAGCCAGAGTGAGGCGGGAGGGCCGGTGTTGCAGTACTTC. Full variable domain (missing parts from reference TRBV7-2 and TRBJ2-7): GAGVSQSPSNKVTEKGKDVELRCDPISGHTALYWYRQSLGQGLEFLIYFQGNSAPDKSGLPSDRFSAERTGGSVSTLTIQRTQQEDSAVYLCASSQSEAGGPVLQYFGPGTRLTVT.

This clonotype appeared a few times. The chain is built from TRBV7-9 and TRBJ2-7; D is possibly TRBD1 (6 bases). The V gene lost 1 base and the J gene lost 9 bases, with 7 bases spanning the gap. This CDR3 has 11 residues. Germline CDR1 SEHNR, CDR2 FQNEAQ (reference sequence). The CDR3 region is CASSLVQGQYF. The DNA for the CDR3 is TGTGCCAGCAGCTTAGTACAGGGGCAGTACTTC.

The chain is built from TRBV27 and TRBJ2-5; tentative D call: TRBD1 (5 bases). Trimming removed 4 bases at V and 2 bases at J, with 14 bases between. The CDR3 totals 15 residues. From germline, CDR1 is MNHEY and CDR2 SMNVEV (reference sequence). The DNA of the CDR3 is TGTGCCAGCAGTTCCAAAGGGGCTGGGCAAGAGACCCAGTACTTC. This sequence encodes CASSSKGAGQETQYF.

The chain is built from TRBV4-1 and TRBJ2-1, with 7 bases identical to TRBD2. The germline gives CDR1 MGHRA, CDR2 YSYEKL. The CDR3 totals 16 residues. The ends lost 1 base at V and 9 bases at J; junction bases unmatched: 12. This CDR3 reads CASSQGTSVLFSEQFF. The CDR3 coding sequence is TGCGCCAGCAGCCAAGGTACTAGCGTCCTATTTAGTGAGCAGTTCTTC.

This clonotype was seen more than once but under ten times. The chain uses TRBV7-2 and TRBJ1-4; TRBD1 aligns across 8 bases. The CDR3 spans 15 residues. Germline trimming cut 5 bases from V and 7 bases from J; bases unmatched to any gene: 9. CDR1 and CDR2 (germline): SGHTA, FQGNSA. CDR3 region: CASSPRQGSGEKLFF. DNA for the CDR3: TGTGCCAGCAGCCCTAGACAGGGGTCAGGTGAAAAACTGTTTTTT.

V usage is TRBV27 and J usage is TRBJ2-7; tentatively, D is TRBD2 (6 bases). V was clipped by 4 bases and J by 2 bases, with 12 bases between them. The CDR3 runs 14 residues. CDR1 is MNHEY, CDR2 SMNVEV, per germline (reference sequence). This CDR3 is CASSSASDPYEQYF. CDR3 in DNA: TGTGCCAGCAGTTCCGCTAGCGACCCCTACGAGCAGTACTTC.

This clonotype was picked up a small number of times. The chain couples TRBV7-8 to TRBJ1-3, with D hard to call. Germline assignment: CDR1 SGHVS and CDR2 FQNEAQ. The CDR3 sequence is 16 residues long. V was trimmed by 5 bases and J by 1 base, leaving 15 bases between them. DNA for the CDR3: TGTGCCAGCAGCCCTCGTGGATCTCTATCTGGAAACACCATATATTTT. Amino acid sequence: CASSPRGSLSGNTIYF.

V and J are TRBV6-2 or TRBV6-3 and TRBJ2-7; 10 bases map to TRBD1. Germline lookup yields CDR1 MNHEY and CDR2 SVGEGT. The CDR3 spans 15 residues. V gave up 5 bases and J gave up 3 bases; unmatched junction bases: 7. The CDR3, as DNA: TGTGCCAGCAGTGACCGGGACAGGGGACTCTACGAGCAGTACTTC. Translating gives CASSDRDRGLYEQYF.